This T cell receptor (beta chain) derives from a study of blood T cell repertoires in COVID-19. Overall study: T cells, B-cell-depleted T cells, or PBMCs provided the cDNA or gDNA that served as material.

Per the original data handling: Reference gene primers were amplified, and this amplification served to estimate nucleated cell counts. The assay was immunoSEQ multiplex PCR, and TCRdb's table has in-frame clones only and misses some. The DNA was the basis for D and trimming; V, J and clone size are from that table. The sample holds some 350,000 clones; 88% are singletons and the top ten take less than 6.5%. This CDR3 comprises 14 residues. The V gene's germline CDR1 is SGHNT and CDR2 YYREEE (reference sequence). V trimming: 4 bases; J trimming: 7 bases; junction bases outside the gene matches: 5. Clinical history as reported by participants underpinned cohort assignment. Symptom resolution, clearance, or two negative PCRs marked donors in Cohort 3 as recovered.

This receptor was identified in a man aged 25-45 years who had recovered from COVID-19. The sequenced sample consisted of PBMCs or T cells enriched from blood (not recorded which). The V and J genes are TRBV5-4 and TRBJ1-4, with 9 bases fitting TRBD1. In DNA, the CDR3 is TGTGCCAGCAGCGAACAGGGGGCGGCTGAAAAACTGTTTTTT. It codes for CASSEQGAAEKLFF.